This T cell receptor (beta chain) was retrieved from a study of shared clonotypes between healthy human individuals. The overall study: Per-donor plates numbered three CD4 naive, three CD4 memory, two CD8 naive and one CD8 memory.

General study findings and limits: With few donors, the genetic and exposure-history diversity represented was limited.

It was at deep level that the assay was run. Here immunoSEQ multiplex PCR was the method, and the copy in TCRdb shows in-frame clones only, minus some. The sample includes some 2,500,000 clones, about 90% of them seen just once. Of note for this clone: Its antigen is unknown.

It was into CD45RA+ naive and CD45RA-negative memory subsets that the CD4+ cells were split. The sequence was collected from a man aged 18-30 years in good health. Some clones in this sample may be carry-over from other donors' samples. The sample comprised naive CD4+ T cells from PBMCs. Regarding subset: CD45RA+ positively selected.

The CDR3 sequence is CSAKRDSKNTEAFF. In DNA, the CDR3 is TGCAGCGCCAAAAGGGACAGCAAGAACACTGAAGCTTTCTTT. V is TRBV29-1 and J is TRBJ1-1, with 7 bases matching TRBD1. From germline, CDR1 is SQVTM and CDR2 ANQGSEA. The ends lost 7 bases at V and 1 base at J; junction bases unmatched: 9. The CDR3 has 14 amino acids. The variable domain in full, completed from reference TRBV29-1 and TRBJ1-1, reads SAVISQKPSRDICQRGTSLTIQCQVDSQVTMMFWYRQQPGQSLTLIATANQGSEATYESGFVIDKFPISRPNLTFSTLTVSNMSPEDSSIYLCSAKRDSKNTEAFFGQGTRLTVV.